This T cell receptor beta chain was found in a study of spatial heterogeneity in lung cancer. Whole-study context: Raw-read counts averaged over ten per unique TCR and UMI combination. Regarding the study as a whole: There were more appearances of ubiquitous expanded tumor TCRs in blood at resection than at follow-up.

Germline CDR1 SGHRS, CDR2 YFSETQ. V lost 4 bases and J lost 2; bases outside the gene matches: 6. This CDR3 contains 15 residues. This clonotype was recorded many times. As yet, its antigen is unknown. This beta chain is off target for a library built for alpha chains, so its abundance means little. Indicated time point: sample taken at primary tumor resection. The authors sequenced whole RNA from tumor, nontumor lung or frozen PBMC without sorting. TCRdb itself ran the 5' RACE reads through MiXCR, one entry per CDR3 protein. The sample holds approximately 11,000 distinct CDR3 sequences, roughly 3.5% seen once.

This specimen consisted of PBMCs, obtained at surgery. The chain uses TRBV5-1 and TRBJ1-2, with 9 bases that match TRBD1. This receptor was obtained from a female donor with early-stage non-small cell lung cancer. The CDR3: CASSLRQGGNYGYTF. The CDR3 nucleotides read TGCGCCAGCAGCCTGCGACAGGGGGGCAACTATGGCTACACCTTC.